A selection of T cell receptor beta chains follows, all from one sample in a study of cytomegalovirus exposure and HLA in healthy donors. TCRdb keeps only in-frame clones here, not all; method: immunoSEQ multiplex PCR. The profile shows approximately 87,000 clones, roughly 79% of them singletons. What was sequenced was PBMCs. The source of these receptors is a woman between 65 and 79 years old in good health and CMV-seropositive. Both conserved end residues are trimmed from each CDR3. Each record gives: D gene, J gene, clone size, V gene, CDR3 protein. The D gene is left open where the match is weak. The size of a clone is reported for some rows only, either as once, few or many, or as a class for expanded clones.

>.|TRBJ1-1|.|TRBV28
ASNWRGANTEAF
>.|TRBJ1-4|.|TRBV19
ASSPGFNEKLF
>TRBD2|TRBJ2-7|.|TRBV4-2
ASSQELAGGQGEQY
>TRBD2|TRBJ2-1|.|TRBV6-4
ASSDTLAGDSYNEQF
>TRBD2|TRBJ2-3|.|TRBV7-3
ASSLGTSGSPTDTQY
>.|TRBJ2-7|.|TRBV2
ASLPGHLSYEQY
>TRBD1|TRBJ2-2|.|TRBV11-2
ASSLEMYRGHTGELF
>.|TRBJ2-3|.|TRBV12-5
ASGLVLQGRADTQY
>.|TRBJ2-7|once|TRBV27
ASNGGTPYEQY
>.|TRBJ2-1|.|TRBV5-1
ASSRDSPLNEQF
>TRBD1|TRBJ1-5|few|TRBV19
ASSTGTVSNQPQH
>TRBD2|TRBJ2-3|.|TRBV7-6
ASSMGLAGVGLDTQY
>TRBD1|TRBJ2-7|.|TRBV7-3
ASSLSGQGPYEQY
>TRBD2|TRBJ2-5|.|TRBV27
ASSPASGRSDLKTQY
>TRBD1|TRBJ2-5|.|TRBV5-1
ASTNRGPETQY
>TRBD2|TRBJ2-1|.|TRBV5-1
ASSLGLAEYNEQF
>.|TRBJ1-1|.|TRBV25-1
ASSVGDREAF
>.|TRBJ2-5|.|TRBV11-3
ASNPTGGGVETQY
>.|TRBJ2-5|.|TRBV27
ASTPTRLVPQETQY
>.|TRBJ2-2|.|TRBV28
ASNSPARAGELF
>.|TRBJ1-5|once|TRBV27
ASTRSPGPNQPQH
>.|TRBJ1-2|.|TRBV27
ASSLGVGGNYGYT
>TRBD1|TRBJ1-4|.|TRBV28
ASRQPPGQGNEKLF
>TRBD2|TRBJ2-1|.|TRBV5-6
ASSPRTSGSKNEQF
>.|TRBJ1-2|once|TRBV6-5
ASSTGLLSYT
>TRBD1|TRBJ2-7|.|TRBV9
ASSVGTGTSYEQY
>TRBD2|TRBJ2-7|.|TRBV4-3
ASSLSTSGSNGYEQY
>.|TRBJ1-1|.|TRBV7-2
ASSLESGRTEAF
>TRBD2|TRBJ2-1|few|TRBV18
ASSPASGNYNEQF
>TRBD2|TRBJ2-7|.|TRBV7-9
ASSFPRTSASYEQY
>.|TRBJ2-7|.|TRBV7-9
ASSLRDWNEQY
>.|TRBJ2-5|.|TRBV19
ASDGGGFGETQY
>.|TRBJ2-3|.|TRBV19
ASSPSTDTQY
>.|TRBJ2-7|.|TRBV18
ASSPWEEGPPYEQY
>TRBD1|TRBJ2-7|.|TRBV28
ASSSPGTGIGSEQY
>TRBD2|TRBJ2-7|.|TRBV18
ASSPTGLAGGSSYEQY
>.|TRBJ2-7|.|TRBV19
ASSIKPPREDSYEQY
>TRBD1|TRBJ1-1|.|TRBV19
ASSNRGTEAF
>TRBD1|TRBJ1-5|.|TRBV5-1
ASSSTGGNNQPQH
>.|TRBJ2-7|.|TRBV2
ASSETAFSYEQY
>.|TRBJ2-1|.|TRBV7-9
ASSSRDSPTLYNEQF
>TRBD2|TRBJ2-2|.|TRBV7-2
ASSRGLAGVTGELF